This T cell receptor (beta chain) was identified during a study of cytomegalovirus exposure and HLA in healthy donors. Study context: Later, an analysis reported that the 120 or so validation repertoires had used the same platform as the 666 first-cohort repertoires.

TCRdb's table, derived via immunoSEQ multiplex PCR, lists solely in-frame clones and lacks some. Of 200,000 to 250,000 clones listed, approximately 80% are singletons. Study-wide points: Reportedly, cytomegalovirus status was diagnosed with high sensitivity and specificity. In a later analysis, first-cohort TCR clusters were found to tend to co-occur in the roughly 120 validation repertoires.

The germline V gene encodes CDR1 MRHNA and CDR2 SNTAGT. Between the trimmed V and J ends, which lost 7 bases and 4 bases, there was a span of 4 bases. The CDR3 consists of 10 residues. This clone occurred a few times. Its target is unknown. The TCR was taken from a woman aged 30 to 39 in good health and CMV-seropositive. Input material: PBMCs. This chain connects TRBV6-4 to TRBJ1-1; no firm D call. In nucleotides, the CDR3 is TGTGCCAGCATAGGCACTGAAGCTTTCTTT. Encoded protein: CASIGTEAFF.